A selection of T cell receptor beta chains follows, all from one sample in a study of shared clonotypes between healthy human individuals. TCRdb's copy holds only in-frame clones and misses some; the assay was immunoSEQ multiplex PCR. The sample holds about 2.1 million clones, roughly 91% seen once. Sequenced sample: naive CD8+ T cells from PBMCs. These receptors were obtained from a man aged 18-30 years in good health. Some clones in this sample may be carry-over from other donors' samples. CDR3s include the opening cysteine and the closing phenylalanine or tryptophan. Fields, in order: V gene, D gene, clone size, J gene, CDR3 DNA, CDR3 protein. The D gene is left open where the match is weak. Some rows mark clone size as missing; the rest say once, few, many or name a class of expanded clone.

>TRBV2|NA|few|TRBJ1-1
TGTGCCAGATCGCCCCCGGGACCTGAAGCTTTCTTT
CARSPPGPEAFF
>TRBV30|NA|NA|TRBJ1-2
TGTGCCTGGAGCCATGGACTGGGGGGTCTCGGCTATGGCTACACCTTC
CAWSHGLGGLGYGYTF
>TRBV27|NA|once|TRBJ2-1
TGTGCCAGCAGTGAAGTGCCTTACAATGAGCAGTTCTTC
CASSEVPYNEQFF
>TRBV18|TRBD2|NA|TRBJ2-7
TGTGCCAGCTCACCACCGGGACTAGCGGGAGTTCTCAGCTCCTACGAGCAGTACTTC
CASSPPGLAGVLSSYEQYF
>TRBV9|NA|once|TRBJ1-2
TGTGCCAGCAGCGTGACACCGGGGGCGGAGTATTATGGCTACACCTTC
CASSVTPGAEYYGYTF
>TRBV19|TRBD1|few|TRBJ1-1
TGTGCCAGTAGTGGGACAGCGAACACTGAAGCTTTCTTT
CASSGTANTEAFF
>TRBV4-3|TRBD2|once|TRBJ2-1
TGCGCCAGCAGCTATGGCGGGGGGTACAATGAGCAGTTCTTC
CASSYGGGYNEQFF
>TRBV29-1|NA|NA|TRBJ2-3
TGCAGCGCGACTAGCACAGATACGCAGTATTTT
CSATSTDTQYF
>TRBV27|TRBD1|NA|TRBJ2-3
TGTGCCAGCAGTCCTTGGGACAGGGGAAGTCCAGATACGCAGTATTTT
CASSPWDRGSPDTQYF
>TRBV7-9|TRBD2|NA|TRBJ2-7
TGTGCCAGCAGCCCCAAAAGGGGGAGCGGGAGTACTTACGAGCAGTACTTC
CASSPKRGSGSTYEQYF
>TRBV5-1|NA|NA|TRBJ2-2
TGCGCCAGCAGCTTGGTAGGGGGCACCGGGGAGCTGTTTTTT
CASSLVGGTGELFF
>TRBV2|TRBD1|NA|TRBJ1-4
TGTGCCAGCAGTGAAAAAGAAACAGGGGGATACTTGCGAGGTGAAAAACTGTTTTTT
CASSEKETGGYLRGEKLFF
>TRBV25-1|NA|once|TRBJ1-1
TGTGCCAGCAGTTGGGGGACAATGAACACTGAAGCTTTCTTT
CASSWGTMNTEAFF